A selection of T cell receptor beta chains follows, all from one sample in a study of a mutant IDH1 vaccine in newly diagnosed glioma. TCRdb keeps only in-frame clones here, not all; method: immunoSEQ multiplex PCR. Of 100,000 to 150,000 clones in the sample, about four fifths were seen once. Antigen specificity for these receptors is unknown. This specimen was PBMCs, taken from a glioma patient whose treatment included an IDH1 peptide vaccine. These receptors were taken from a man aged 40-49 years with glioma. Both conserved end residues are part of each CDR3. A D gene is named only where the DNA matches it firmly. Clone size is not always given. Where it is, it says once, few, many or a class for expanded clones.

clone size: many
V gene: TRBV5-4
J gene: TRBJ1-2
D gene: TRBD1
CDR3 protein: CASSSPDRGGYTF
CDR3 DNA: TGTGCCAGCAGCTCACCAGACAGGGGTGGCTACACCTTC

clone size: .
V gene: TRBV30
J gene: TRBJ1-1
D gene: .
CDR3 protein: CAWSEIDTEAFF
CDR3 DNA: TGTGCCTGGAGTGAGATTGACACTGAAGCTTTCTTT

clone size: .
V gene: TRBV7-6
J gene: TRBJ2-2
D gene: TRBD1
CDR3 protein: CASRGTGTGELFF
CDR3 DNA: TGTGCCAGCAGAGGGACAGGGACCGGGGAGCTGTTTTTT

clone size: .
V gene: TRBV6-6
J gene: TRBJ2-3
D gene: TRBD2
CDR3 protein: CASRLSGGGSTDTQYF
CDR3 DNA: TGTGCCAGCAGGCTTAGCGGGGGGGGCAGCACAGATACGCAGTATTTT

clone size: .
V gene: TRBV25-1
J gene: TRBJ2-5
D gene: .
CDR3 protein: CASSPGRKGHRETQYF
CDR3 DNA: TGTGCCAGCAGCCCTGGCCGCAAGGGGCATAGAGAGACCCAGTACTTC

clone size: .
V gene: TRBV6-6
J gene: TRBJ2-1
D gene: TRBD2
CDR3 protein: CASIRSGATYNEQFF
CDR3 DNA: TGTGCCAGCATCCGTAGCGGGGCAACCTACAATGAGCAGTTCTTC

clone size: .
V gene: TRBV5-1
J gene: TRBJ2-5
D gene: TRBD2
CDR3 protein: CASSLELAKETQYF
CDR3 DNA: TGCGCCAGCAGCTTGGAACTAGCGAAAGAGACCCAGTACTTC

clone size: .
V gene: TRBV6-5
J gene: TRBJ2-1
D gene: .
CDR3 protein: CASSYFEDSSYNEQFF
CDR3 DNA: TGTGCCAGCAGTTACTTTGAGGACAGCTCCTACAATGAGCAGTTCTTC

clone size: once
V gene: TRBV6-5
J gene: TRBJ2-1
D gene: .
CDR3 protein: CASHAYNEQFF
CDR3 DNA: TGTGCCAGCCATGCCTACAATGAGCAGTTCTTC

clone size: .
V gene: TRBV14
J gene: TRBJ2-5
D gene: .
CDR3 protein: CASSQDWGGHTQETQYF
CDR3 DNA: TGTGCCAGCAGCCAAGATTGGGGAGGACATACCCAAGAGACCCAGTACTTC

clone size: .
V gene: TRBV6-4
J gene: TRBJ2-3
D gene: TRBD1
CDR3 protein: CASSPLTGTGGDTQYF
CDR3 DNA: TGTGCCAGCAGTCCATTAACCGGGACAGGAGGGGATACGCAGTATTTT

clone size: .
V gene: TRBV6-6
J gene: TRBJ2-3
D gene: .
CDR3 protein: CASSYSGWGTDTQYF
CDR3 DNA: TGTGCCAGCAGTTACTCGGGTTGGGGCACAGATACGCAGTATTTT

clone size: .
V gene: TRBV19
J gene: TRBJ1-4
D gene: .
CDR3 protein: CASRGGLVEKLFF
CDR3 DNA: TGTGCCAGTAGGGGGGGCTTGGTTGAAAAACTGTTTTTT

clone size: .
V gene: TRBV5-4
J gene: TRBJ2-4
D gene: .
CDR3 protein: CASSLKQGAKNIQYF
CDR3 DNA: TGTGCCAGCAGCCTTAAACAGGGTGCCAAAAACATTCAGTACTTC

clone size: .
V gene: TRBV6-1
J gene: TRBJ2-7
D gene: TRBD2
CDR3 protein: CASTLPSGGYEQYF
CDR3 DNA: TGTGCCAGCACCCTCCCTAGCGGGGGCTACGAGCAGTACTTC

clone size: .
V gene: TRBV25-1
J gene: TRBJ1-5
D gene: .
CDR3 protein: CASKGGSNQPQHF
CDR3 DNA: TGTGCCAGCAAGGGGGGATCGAATCAGCCCCAGCATTTT

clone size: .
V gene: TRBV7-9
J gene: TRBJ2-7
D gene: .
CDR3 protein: CASSLWAGPQTYEQYF
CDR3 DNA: TGTGCCAGCAGCCTGTGGGCAGGGCCCCAAACCTACGAGCAGTACTTC

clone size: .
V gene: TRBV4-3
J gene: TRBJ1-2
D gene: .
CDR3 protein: CASSQESRLYGYTF
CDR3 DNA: TGCGCCAGCAGCCAAGAATCACGACTCTATGGCTACACCTTC

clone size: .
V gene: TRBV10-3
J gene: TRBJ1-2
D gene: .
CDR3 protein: CAISELTEQIYGYTF
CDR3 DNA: TGTGCCATCAGTGAGCTAACAGAGCAGATCTATGGCTACACCTTC

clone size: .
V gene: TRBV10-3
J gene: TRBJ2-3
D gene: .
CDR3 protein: CAISEPYTDTQYF
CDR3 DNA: TGTGCCATCAGTGAACCGTACACAGATACGCAGTATTTT